A single sample is the source of the 9 T cell receptor beta chains below, sequenced in a study of blood T cell repertoires in COVID-19. Method: immunoSEQ multiplex PCR; TCRdb's copy keeps in-frame clones and lacks some. There are 100,000 to 150,000 clones in the sample; about 89% occur only once, and 10% to 12% lies in the top ten. Source material: peripheral blood. The receptors come from a woman in her seventies with COVID-19, enrolled during active disease.

This clone came up once. This chain uses TRBV28 with TRBJ2-2; D is unclear. This CDR3 contains 12 residues. V lost 7 bases to trimming and J lost 4 bases, with 7 bases between them. The germline gives CDR1 MDHEN, CDR2 SYDVKM. The CDR3, as DNA: TGTGCCAGCATTTCCTTCACCGGGGAGCTGTTTTTT. This sequence encodes CASISFTGELFF.

The chain is built from TRBV7-2 and TRBJ2-3; 8 nucleotides line up with TRBD2. V trimming: 6 bases; J trimming: 4 bases; junction bases outside the gene matches: 12. Germline V gives CDR1 SGHTA, CDR2 FQGNSA. The CDR3 sequence is 16 residues long. The CDR3 region is CASRSQAGVGADTQYF. The CDR3 nucleotides read TGTGCCAGCAGATCGCAAGCGGGGGTTGGGGCAGATACGCAGTATTTT.

The CDR3 DNA follows: TGTGCCAGCAGCGCCGTGGGACTAGAAGCCTACGAGCAGTACTTC. Translating gives CASSAVGLEAYEQYF. This rearrangement joins TRBV5-4 to TRBJ2-7; 8 bases align to TRBD2. The germline CDR1 and CDR2 sequences are SGHNT and YYREEE (reference sequence). The V segment lost 4 bases and the J segment 2 bases; nucleotides outside the gene matches: 8. The CDR3 contains 15 residues.

V gene TRBV7-9 combines with J gene TRBJ1-2, with 9 bases lining up with TRBD1. V lost 5 bases and J lost 4; bases outside the gene matches: 14. Germline loops: CDR1 SEHNR, CDR2 FQNEAQ (reference sequence). This CDR3 has 17 amino acids. CDR3 residues: CASSQKTGGIGSYGYTF. For the CDR3, the DNA is TGTGCCAGCAGCCAAAAGACAGGGGGTATTGGGTCCTATGGCTACACCTTC.

In DNA, the CDR3 is TGTGCCAGCAGAAGAGCGCAGATGAACACTGAAGCTTTCTTT. Translation gives CASRRAQMNTEAFF. J is TRBJ1-1 and V is TRBV2; the D is unclear. Germline values: CDR1 SNHLY, CDR2 FYNNEI. The CDR3 is made up of 14 amino acids. Trimming cost V 6 bases and J 0 bases, with 11 bases left between them.

The chain is built from TRBV5-1 and TRBJ2-6; 11 positions match TRBD1. V lost 4 bases, J lost 2 bases, and 5 bases stayed unmatched. The CDR3 has 17 amino acids. Germline V gives CDR1 SGHRS, CDR2 YFSETQ. The CDR3 reads CASSPGQGAAGANVLTF. As DNA, the CDR3 is TGCGCCAGCAGCCCTGGACAGGGGGCGGCTGGGGCCAACGTCCTGACTTTC.

This rearrangement joins TRBV7-2 to TRBJ2-2; 12 bases map to TRBD2. J lost 8 bases, V lost 5 bases, and 6 bases had no gene match. The CDR3 contains 15 residues. The germline gives CDR1 SGHTA, CDR2 FQGNSA. This chain's CDR3 is CASSLRTSGVGELFF. CDR3 nucleotides: TGTGCCAGCAGCCTTAGGACTAGCGGGGTTGGGGAGCTGTTTTTT. Combining the CDR3 with reference TRBV7-2 and TRBJ2-2 gives the whole variable domain GAGVSQSPSNKVTEKGKDVELRCDPISGHTALYWYRQSLGQGLEFLIYFQGNSAPDKSGLPSDRFSAERTGGSVSTLTIQRTQQEDSAVYLCASSLRTSGVGELFFGEGSRLTVL.

The chain couples TRBV4-2 to TRBJ1-6, with 9 bases aligning to TRBD1. The V gene's germline CDR1 is LGHNA and CDR2 YNFKEQ. V dropped 7 bases and J dropped 6; count of bases not matched to a gene: 16. The CDR3 covers 18 residues. The CDR3 here is CASNLNRGLGHANSPLHF. CDR3 sequence (DNA): TGTGCCAGCAACCTTAACAGGGGGCTAGGGCATGCTAATTCACCCCTCCACTTT.

This clone was detected only once. The chain has TRBV7-2 and TRBJ2-7; D is perhaps TRBD2 (6 bases). The CDR3 is made up of 15 amino acids. Looked up from germline, CDR1 is SGHTA and CDR2 is FQGNSA. Trimming removed 1 base at V and 3 bases at J, with 13 bases between. This chain's CDR3 is CASSLDRVTSYEQYF. The CDR3 nucleotides read TGTGCCAGCAGCTTAGACCGGGTGACTAGCTACGAGCAGTACTTC.